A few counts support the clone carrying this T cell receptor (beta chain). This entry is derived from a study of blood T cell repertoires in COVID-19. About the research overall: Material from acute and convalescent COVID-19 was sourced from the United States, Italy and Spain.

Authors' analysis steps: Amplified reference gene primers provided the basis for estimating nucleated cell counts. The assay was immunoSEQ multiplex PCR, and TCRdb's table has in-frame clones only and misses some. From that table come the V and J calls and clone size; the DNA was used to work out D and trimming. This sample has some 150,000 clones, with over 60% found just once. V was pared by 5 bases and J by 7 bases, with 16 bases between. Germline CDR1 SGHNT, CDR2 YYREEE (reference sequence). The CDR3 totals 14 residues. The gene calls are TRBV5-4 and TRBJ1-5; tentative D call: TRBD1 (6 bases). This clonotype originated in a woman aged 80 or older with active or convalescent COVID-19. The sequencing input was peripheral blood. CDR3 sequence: CASSLAGANQPQHF. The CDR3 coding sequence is TGTGCCAGCAGTCTCGCGGGGGCTAACCAGCCCCAGCATTTT.